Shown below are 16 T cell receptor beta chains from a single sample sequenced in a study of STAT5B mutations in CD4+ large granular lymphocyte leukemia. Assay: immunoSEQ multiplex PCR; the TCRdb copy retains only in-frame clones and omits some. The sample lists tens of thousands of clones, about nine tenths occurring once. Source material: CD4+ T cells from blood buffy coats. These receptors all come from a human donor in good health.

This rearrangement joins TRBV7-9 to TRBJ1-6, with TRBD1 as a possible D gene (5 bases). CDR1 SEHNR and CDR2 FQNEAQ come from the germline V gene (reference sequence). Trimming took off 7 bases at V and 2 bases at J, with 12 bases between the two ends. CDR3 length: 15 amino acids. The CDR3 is CASTPGAAYNSPLHF. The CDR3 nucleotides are TGTGCCAGCACGCCCGGGGCAGCCTATAATTCACCCCTCCACTTT.

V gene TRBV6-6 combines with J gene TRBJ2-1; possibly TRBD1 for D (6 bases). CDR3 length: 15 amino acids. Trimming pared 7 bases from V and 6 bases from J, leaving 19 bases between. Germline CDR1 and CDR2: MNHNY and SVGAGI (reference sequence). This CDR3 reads CASTPGTLGANEQFF. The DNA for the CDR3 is TGTGCCAGCACCCCGGGGACATTAGGCGCCAATGAGCAGTTCTTC.

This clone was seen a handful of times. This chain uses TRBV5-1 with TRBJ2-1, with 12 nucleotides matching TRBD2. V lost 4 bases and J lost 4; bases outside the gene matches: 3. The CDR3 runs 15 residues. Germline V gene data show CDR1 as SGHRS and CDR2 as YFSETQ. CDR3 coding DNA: TGCGCCAGCAGCCCCGGACTAGCGGGGTACAATGAGCAGTTCTTC. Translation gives CASSPGLAGYNEQFF.

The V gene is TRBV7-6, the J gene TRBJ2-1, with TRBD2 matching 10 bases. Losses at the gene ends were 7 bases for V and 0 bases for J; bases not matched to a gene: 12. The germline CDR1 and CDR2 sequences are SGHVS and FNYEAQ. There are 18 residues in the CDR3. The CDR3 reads CASTRTSGIPSSYNEQFF. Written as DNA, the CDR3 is TGTGCCAGCACCCGGACTAGCGGAATCCCGAGCTCCTACAATGAGCAGTTCTTC.

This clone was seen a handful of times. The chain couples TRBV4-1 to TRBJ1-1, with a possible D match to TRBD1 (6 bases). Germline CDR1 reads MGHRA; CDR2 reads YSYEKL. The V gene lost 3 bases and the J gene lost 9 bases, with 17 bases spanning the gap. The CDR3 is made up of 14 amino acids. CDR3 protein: CASSHIYRDNKAFF. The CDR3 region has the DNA TGCGCCAGCAGCCATATTTACCGGGACAACAAAGCTTTCTTT.

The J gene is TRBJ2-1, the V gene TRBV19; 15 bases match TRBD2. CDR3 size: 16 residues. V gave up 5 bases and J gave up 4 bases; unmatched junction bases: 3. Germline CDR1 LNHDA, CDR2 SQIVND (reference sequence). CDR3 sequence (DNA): TGTGCCAGTAGTCTCGGGACTAGCGGGAGGTACAATGAGCAGTTCTTC. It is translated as CASSLGTSGRYNEQFF.

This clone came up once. This CDR3 reads CASRKAEPYEQYF. The CDR3 DNA is TGCGCCAGCAGAAAAGCGGAGCCCTACGAGCAGTACTTC. The rearrangement uses TRBV10-1 and TRBJ2-7; perhaps TRBD2 as D (5 bases). Germline assignment: CDR1 WNHNN and CDR2 SYGVQD (reference sequence). The V end lost 6 bases, the J end lost 2 bases, and 11 bases lay between the germline ends. The CDR3 length is 13 residues.

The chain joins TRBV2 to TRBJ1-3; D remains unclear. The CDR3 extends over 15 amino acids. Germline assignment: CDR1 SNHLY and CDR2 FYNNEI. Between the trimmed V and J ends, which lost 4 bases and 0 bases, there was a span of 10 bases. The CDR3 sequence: CASSVEAGSGNTIYF. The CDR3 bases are TGTGCCAGCAGTGTGGAGGCCGGCTCTGGAAACACCATATATTTT.

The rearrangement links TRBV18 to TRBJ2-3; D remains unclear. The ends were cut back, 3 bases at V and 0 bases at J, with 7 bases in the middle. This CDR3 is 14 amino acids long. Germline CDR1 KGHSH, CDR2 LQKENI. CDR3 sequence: CASSPDPSTDTQYF. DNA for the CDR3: TGTGCCAGCTCACCCGATCCTAGCACAGATACGCAGTATTTT.

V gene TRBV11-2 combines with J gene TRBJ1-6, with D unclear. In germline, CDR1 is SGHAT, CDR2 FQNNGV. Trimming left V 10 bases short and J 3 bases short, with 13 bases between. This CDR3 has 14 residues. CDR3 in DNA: TGTGCCACCGGGGAAGGTAGCTATAATTCACCCCTCCACTTT. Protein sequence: CATGEGSYNSPLHF. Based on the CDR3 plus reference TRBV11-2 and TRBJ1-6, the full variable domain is EAGVAQSPRYKIIEKRQSVAFWCNPISGHATLYWYQQILGQGPKLLIQFQNNGVVDDSQLPKDRFSAERLKGVDSTLKIQPAKLEDSAVYLCATGEGSYNSPLHFGNGTRLTVT.

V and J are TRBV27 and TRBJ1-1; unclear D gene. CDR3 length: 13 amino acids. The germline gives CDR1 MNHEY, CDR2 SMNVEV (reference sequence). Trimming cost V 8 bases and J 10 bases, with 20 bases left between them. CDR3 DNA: TGTGCCAGCCAAACTCGGGGTAAACGTGCAGCTTTCTTT. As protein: CASQTRGKRAAFF.

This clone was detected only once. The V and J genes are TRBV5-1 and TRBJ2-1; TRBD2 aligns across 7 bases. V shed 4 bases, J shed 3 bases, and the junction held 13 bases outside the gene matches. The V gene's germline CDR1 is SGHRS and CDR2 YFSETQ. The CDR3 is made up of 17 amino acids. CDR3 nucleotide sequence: TGCGCCAGCAGCCCGGATATCAGTCTAGCGGTCTACAATGAGCAGTTCTTC. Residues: CASSPDISLAVYNEQFF.

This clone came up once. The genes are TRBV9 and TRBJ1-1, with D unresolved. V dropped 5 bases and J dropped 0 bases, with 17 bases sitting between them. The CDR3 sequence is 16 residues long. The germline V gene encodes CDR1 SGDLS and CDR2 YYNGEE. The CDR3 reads CASSPLGRPMNTEAFF. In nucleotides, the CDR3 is TGTGCCAGCAGTCCCTTAGGGCGCCCCATGAACACTGAAGCTTTCTTT.

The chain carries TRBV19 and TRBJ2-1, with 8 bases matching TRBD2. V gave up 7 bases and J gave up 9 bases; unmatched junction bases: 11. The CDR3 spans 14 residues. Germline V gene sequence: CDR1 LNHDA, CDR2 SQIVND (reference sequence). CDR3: CASNQRGGLGEQFF. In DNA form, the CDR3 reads TGTGCCAGTAATCAACGGGGGGGCCTAGGTGAGCAGTTCTTC.

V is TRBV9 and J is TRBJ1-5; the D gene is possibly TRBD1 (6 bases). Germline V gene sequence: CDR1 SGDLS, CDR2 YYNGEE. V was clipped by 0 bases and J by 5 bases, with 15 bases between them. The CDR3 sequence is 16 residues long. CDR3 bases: TGTGCCAGCAGCGTAGAAGTCAGGGGAAATTATCAGCCCCAGCATTTT. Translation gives CASSVEVRGNYQPQHF. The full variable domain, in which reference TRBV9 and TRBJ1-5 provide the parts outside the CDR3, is DSGVTQTPKHLITATGQRVTLRCSPRSGDLSVYWYQQSLDQGLQFLIQYYNGEERAKGNILERFSAQQFPDLHSELNLSSLELGDSALYFCASSVEVRGNYQPQHFGDGTRLSIL.

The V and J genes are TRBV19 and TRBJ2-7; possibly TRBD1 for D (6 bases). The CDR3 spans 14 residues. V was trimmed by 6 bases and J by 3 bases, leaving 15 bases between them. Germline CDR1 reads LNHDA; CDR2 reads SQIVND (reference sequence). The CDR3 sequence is CASSSPKGVYEQYF. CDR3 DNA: TGTGCCAGTAGCTCACCAAAGGGGGTCTACGAGCAGTACTTC.